The 18 T cell receptor beta chains below come from one sample, sequenced in a study of metastatic and nonmetastatic thyroid tumors. Every patient was untreated before thyroid surgery. From the PCR reads, TCRdb re-called clones with MiXCR. Among tens of thousands of clones listed, 10% to 15% were seen once. Sequencing was done on a sample of blood. The receptors were sampled from a female donor with papillary thyroid cancer or a benign thyroid nodule (not recorded which). Some clones in this sample may be carry-over from other donors' samples.

V gene TRBV19 combines with J gene TRBJ2-1, with 9 bases matching TRBD1. The CDR3 loop spans 14 amino acids. The germline gives CDR1 LNHDA, CDR2 SQIVND (reference sequence). The V segment lost 5 bases and the J segment 3 bases; nucleotides outside the gene matches: 2. The CDR3 bases are TGTGCCAGTAGTTTGGGACAGGGCTACAATGAGCAGTTCTTC. It is translated as CASSLGQGYNEQFF.

The chain carries TRBV20-1 and TRBJ2-7; perhaps TRBD2 as D (6 bases). CDR3 length: 15 residues. Germline V gene sequence: CDR1 DFQATT, CDR2 SNEGSKA (reference sequence). V lost 1 base to trimming and J lost 1 base, with 14 bases between them. CDR3 region: CSARVVAGKSYEQYF. CDR3 DNA: TGCAGTGCTAGAGTCGTCGCGGGAAAATCCTACGAGCAGTACTTC.

In its sample, this clone was seen many times. This chain joins TRBV28 and TRBJ1-3; D uncertain. There are 15 residues in the CDR3. The V end was cut by 3 bases, the J end by 1 base, with 10 bases between. Per germline, CDR1 MDHEN and CDR2 SYDVKM. The CDR3 bases are TGTGCCAGCAGTTTGATAGAACAGTCTGGAAACACCATATATTTT. Its translation: CASSLIEQSGNTIYF. The entire variable domain, with the rest obtained from reference TRBV28 and TRBJ1-3, is as follows: DVKVTQSSRYLVKRTGEKVFLECVQDMDHENMFWYRQDPGLGLRLIYFSYDVKMKEKGDIPEGYSVSREKKERFSLILESASTNQTSMYLCASSLIEQSGNTIYFGEGSWLTVV.

This clone showed up many times. The chain carries TRBV4-2 and TRBJ2-2, with 7 bases that match TRBD2. This CDR3 region has 17 residues. Trimming took 0 bases from V and 7 from J; bases not matched to a gene: 11. Germline CDR1 reads LGHNA; CDR2 reads YNFKEQ. In nucleotides, the CDR3 is TGTGCCAGCAGCCAAGACGGGCCAGCGGGGTCCGTCGGGGAGCTGTTTTTT. Its protein is CASSQDGPAGSVGELFF.

Ten or more counts support this clone. The chain couples TRBV5-6 to TRBJ2-7, with D perhaps matching TRBD1 (6 bases). Trimming pared 4 bases from V and 2 bases from J, leaving 13 bases between. CDR3 length: 14 amino acids. In germline, CDR1 is SGHDT, CDR2 YYEEEE. The DNA of the CDR3 is TGTGCCAGCAGCATAGGACAGAATACCTACGAGCAGTACTTC. As protein: CASSIGQNTYEQYF.

This clone was observed at least ten times. V is TRBV9 and J is TRBJ2-1, with 10 bases identical to TRBD2. V dropped 2 bases and J dropped 6; count of bases not matched to a gene: 5. Germline V CDR1 and CDR2: SGDLS, YYNGEE. The CDR3 is 15 residues long. The CDR3 sequence: CASSVSSGSINEQFF. The CDR3 bases are TGTGCCAGCAGCGTTTCTAGCGGGAGTATCAATGAGCAGTTCTTC.

The rearrangement links TRBV30 to TRBJ2-7, with a possible D match to TRBD2 (5 bases). Per the germline V gene, CDR1 is GTSNPN and CDR2 is SVGIG (reference sequence). This CDR3 spans 13 amino acids. V was cut by 8 bases and J by 4 bases, with 18 bases left in between. The CDR3: CALGGAGDYEQYF. In DNA form, the CDR3 reads TGTGCCCTGGGTGGTGCGGGTGATTACGAGCAGTACTTC.

The chain couples TRBV5-1 to TRBJ2-2; D unresolved. Germline CDR1 and CDR2: SGHRS and YFSETQ. The CDR3 consists of 16 residues. V was shortened by 0 bases and J by 4 bases, with 13 bases between the two germline ends. The CDR3 protein is CASSLVLSTGTGELFF. The CDR3, as DNA: TGCGCCAGCAGCTTGGTACTAAGCACGGGCACCGGGGAGCTGTTTTTT. The entire variable domain, with the rest obtained from reference TRBV5-1 and TRBJ2-2, is as follows: KAGVTQTPRYLIKTRGQQVTLSCSPISGHRSVSWYQQTPGQGLQFLFEYFSETQRNKGNFPGRFSGRQFSNSRSEMNVSTLELGDSALYLCASSLVLSTGTGELFFGEGSRLTVL.

This clone was observed at least ten times. Other nucleotide sequences in the sample specify the same CDR3. CDR3 DNA: TGCAGTGCTAGCTACGGGACTAACTACGAGCAGTACTTC. Amino acid sequence: CSASYGTNYEQYF. The genes are TRBV20-1 and TRBJ2-7, with 7 bases fitting TRBD2. Germline assignment: CDR1 DFQATT and CDR2 SNEGSKA (reference sequence). CDR3 size: 13 residues. J gave up 3 bases and V 3 bases, and 5 bases lay outside the gene matches.

This clone was counted a few times. The V and J genes are TRBV2 and TRBJ2-1, with D possibly being TRBD2 (6 bases). Germline V gives CDR1 SNHLY, CDR2 FYNNEI. V shed 5 bases and J shed 13 bases, with 15 bases lying between them. This CDR3 is built from 12 residues. The CDR3: CASSPLGGAQFF. CDR3 DNA sequence: TGTGCCAGCAGTCCCCTAGGAGGGGCCCAGTTCTTC. Variable domain in full (rest from reference TRBV2 and TRBJ2-1): EPEVTQTPSHQVTQMGQEVILRCVPISNHLYFYWYRQILGQKVEFLVSFYNNEISEKSEIFDDQFSVERPDGSNFTLKIRSTKLEDSAMYFCASSPLGGAQFFGPGTRLTVL.

The chain is built from TRBV5-8 and TRBJ1-4, with 12 bases that match TRBD1. With 1 base clipped from V and 4 bases from J, the junction kept 8 bases outside the gene matches. CDR3 length: 18 amino acids. The germline gives CDR1 SGHTS, CDR2 YDEGEE. The CDR3 DNA sequence: TGTGCCAGCAGCTTGCTTTACGGGACAGGGGGCCGTAATGAAAAACTGTTTTTT. Translated, it gives CASSLLYGTGGRNEKLFF.

This clone showed up many times. Germline is not matched at one junction end, which may reflect a read error. The V gene is TRBV20-1, the J gene TRBJ2-7; D is possibly TRBD2 (6 bases). This CDR3 comprises 15 residues. CDR1 DFQATT and CDR2 SNEGSKA come from the germline V gene (reference sequence). CDR3 in amino acids: CSARSPFGDSYEQHF. CDR3 bases: TGCAGTGCTAGAAGCCCCTTCGGGGACTCCTACGAGCAGCACTTC.

This clone ranks as medium-sized. This chain connects TRBV2 to TRBJ1-5; D gene uncertain. V lost 7 bases and J 3 bases, leaving 10 bases between the germline ends. Germline V gene lookup returns CDR1 SNHLY and CDR2 FYNNEI. The CDR3 totals 13 residues. CDR3 sequence (DNA): TGTGCCAGCAAACGGGATAACAATCAGCCCCAGCATTTT. Translation gives CASKRDNNQPQHF.

This clone was observed at least ten times. The V gene is TRBV20-1, the J gene TRBJ1-1; 8 nucleotides match TRBD1. Germline lookup yields CDR1 DFQATT and CDR2 SNEGSKA (reference sequence). The CDR3 loop spans 15 amino acids. Trimming cost V 6 bases and J 5 bases; bases outside gene matches: 14. CDR3 sequence (DNA): TGCAGTGCCCGCCCCCGGACAGGGCTGGGGACTGAAGCTTTCTTT. Its protein product is CSARPRTGLGTEAFF.

This clone came up many times. This chain uses TRBV7-8 with TRBJ1-6; TRBD1 matches 12 bases. The V and J ends lost 5 bases and 6 bases, in that order; junction bases with no gene match: 8. CDR1 and CDR2 (germline): SGHVS, FQNEAQ. The CDR3 extends over 17 amino acids. The CDR3 DNA reads TGTGCCAGCAGCGGAGGGACAGGGGGCCGTTTTAATTCACCCCTCCACTTT. Protein sequence: CASSGGTGGRFNSPLHF.

This clone came up a few times. The rearrangement joins TRBV2 to TRBJ2-7; unclear D gene. Germline V gene lookup returns CDR1 SNHLY and CDR2 FYNNEI. The CDR3 runs 12 residues. Trimming shortened V by 2 bases and J by 6 bases, and 8 bases separated the two germline ends. CDR3 amino acids: CASSELFTEQYF. CDR3 sequence (DNA): TGTGCCAGCAGTGAACTGTTTACCGAGCAGTACTTC.

There are many counts of this clone. V gene TRBV2 combines with J gene TRBJ2-2, with D possibly TRBD2 on 6 matching bases. The V gene lost 7 bases and the J gene lost 0 bases, with 12 bases spanning the gap. The CDR3 is 15 amino acids. Germline CDR1 is SNHLY and CDR2 is FYNNEI. The CDR3 DNA reads TGTGCCAGCAAGCTTGGCGGGGCGAACACCGGGGAGCTGTTTTTT. As protein: CASKLGGANTGELFF.

This clone was detected many times. The chain has TRBV20-1 and TRBJ2-4; D unclear. This CDR3 has 14 residues. Trimming took 6 bases from V and 3 from J, leaving 15 bases between them. Germline V gene sequence: CDR1 DFQATT, CDR2 SNEGSKA (reference sequence). The CDR3 DNA reads as TGCAGTGCCCCCGGATTGGGTAACAAAAACATTCAGTACTTC. It specifies CSAPGLGNKNIQYF.